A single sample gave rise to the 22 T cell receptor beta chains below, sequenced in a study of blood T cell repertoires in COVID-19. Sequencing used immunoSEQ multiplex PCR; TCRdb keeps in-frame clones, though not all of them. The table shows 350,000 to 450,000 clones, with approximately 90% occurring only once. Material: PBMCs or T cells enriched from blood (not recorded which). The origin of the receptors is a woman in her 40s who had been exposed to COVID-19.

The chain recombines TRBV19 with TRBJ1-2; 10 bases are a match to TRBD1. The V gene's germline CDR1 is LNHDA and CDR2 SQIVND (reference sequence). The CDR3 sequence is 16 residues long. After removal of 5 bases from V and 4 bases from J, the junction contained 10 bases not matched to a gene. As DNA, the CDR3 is TGTGCCAGTAGTGCCTTGACAGGGGGCGCCAGCTATGGCTACACCTTC. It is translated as CASSALTGGASYGYTF.

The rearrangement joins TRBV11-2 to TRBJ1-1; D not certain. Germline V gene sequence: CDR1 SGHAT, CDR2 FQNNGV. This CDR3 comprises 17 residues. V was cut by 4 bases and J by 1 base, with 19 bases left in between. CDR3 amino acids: CASSSFSGRQENTEAFF. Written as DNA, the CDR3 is TGTGCCAGCAGCTCCTTCAGCGGGCGACAAGAGAACACTGAAGCTTTCTTT.

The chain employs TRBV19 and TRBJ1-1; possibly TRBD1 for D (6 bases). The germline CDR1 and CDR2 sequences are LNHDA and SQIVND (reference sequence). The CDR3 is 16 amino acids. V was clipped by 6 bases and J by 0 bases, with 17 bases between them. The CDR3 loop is CASRRWDKELNTEAFF. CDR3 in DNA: TGTGCCAGTAGGAGGTGGGACAAGGAATTGAACACTGAAGCTTTCTTT.

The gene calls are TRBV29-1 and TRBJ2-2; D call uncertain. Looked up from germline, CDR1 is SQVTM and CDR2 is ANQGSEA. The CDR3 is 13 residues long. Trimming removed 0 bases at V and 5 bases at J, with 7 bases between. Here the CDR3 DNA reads TGCAGCGTTGAAGAGGCAATGACCGGGGAGCTGTTTTTT. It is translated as CSVEEAMTGELFF.

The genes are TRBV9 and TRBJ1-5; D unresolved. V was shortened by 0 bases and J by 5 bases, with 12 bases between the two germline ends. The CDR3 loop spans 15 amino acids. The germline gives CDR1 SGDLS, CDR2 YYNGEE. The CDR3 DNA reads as TGTGCCAGCAGCGTAGACCTGAATGTAGATCAGCCCCAGCATTTT. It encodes CASSVDLNVDQPQHF.

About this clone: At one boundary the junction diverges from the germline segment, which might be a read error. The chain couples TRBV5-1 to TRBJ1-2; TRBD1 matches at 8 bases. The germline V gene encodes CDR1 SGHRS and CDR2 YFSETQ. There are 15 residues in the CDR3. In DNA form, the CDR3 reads TGCGCCAGCAGTTTGGGACAGGCAAATCCCTATGGCTACACCTTC. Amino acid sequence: CASSLGQANPYGYTF.

CDR3 sequence (DNA): TGTGCCAGCAGATCAGAGCTAGCGGGTCGGGAGCTGTTTTTT. Protein: CASRSELAGRELFF. The rearrangement uses TRBV7-3 and TRBJ2-2; 8 bases are a match to TRBD2. V gave up 6 bases and J gave up 9 bases; unmatched junction bases: 9. The CDR3 totals 14 residues. Germline assignment: CDR1 SGHTA and CDR2 FQGTGA. The whole variable domain, filled in from reference TRBV7-3 and TRBJ2-2, reads GAGVSQTPSNKVTEKGKYVELRCDPISGHTALYWYRQSLGQGPEFLIYFQGTGAADDSGLPNDRFFAVRPEGSVSTLKIQRTERGDSAVYLCASRSELAGRELFFGEGSRLTVL.

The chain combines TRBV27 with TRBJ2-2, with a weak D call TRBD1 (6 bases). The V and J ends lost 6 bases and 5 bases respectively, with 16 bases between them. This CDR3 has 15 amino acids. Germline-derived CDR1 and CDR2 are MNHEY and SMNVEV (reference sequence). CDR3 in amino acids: CASRGARQITGELFF. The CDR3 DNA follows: TGTGCCAGCAGGGGGGCCAGACAGATAACCGGGGAGCTGTTTTTT.

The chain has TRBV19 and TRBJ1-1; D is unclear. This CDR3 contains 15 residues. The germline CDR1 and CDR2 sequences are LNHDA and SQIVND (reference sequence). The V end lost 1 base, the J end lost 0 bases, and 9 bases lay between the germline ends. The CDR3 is CASSIGIVMNTEAFF. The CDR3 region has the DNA TGTGCCAGTAGTATAGGTATAGTCATGAACACTGAAGCTTTCTTT.

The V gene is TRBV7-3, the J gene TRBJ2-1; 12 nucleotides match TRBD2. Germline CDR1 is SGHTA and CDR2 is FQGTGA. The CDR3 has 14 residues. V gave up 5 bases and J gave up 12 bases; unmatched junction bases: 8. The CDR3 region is CASSPTTSGGVQFF. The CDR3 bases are TGTGCCAGCAGCCCAACGACTAGCGGGGGAGTGCAGTTCTTC.

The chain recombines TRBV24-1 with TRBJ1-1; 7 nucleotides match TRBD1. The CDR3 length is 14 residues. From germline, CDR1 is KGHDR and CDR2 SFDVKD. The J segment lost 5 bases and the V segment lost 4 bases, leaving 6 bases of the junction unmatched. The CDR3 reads CATSEDTDRTEAFF. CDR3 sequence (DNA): TGTGCCACCAGTGAAGATACGGACAGGACTGAAGCTTTCTTT.

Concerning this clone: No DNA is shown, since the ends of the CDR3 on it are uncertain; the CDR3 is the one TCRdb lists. The CDR3 sequence: CASSTSGGYGYTF. The rearrangement uses TRBV2 and TRBJ1-2. The CDR3 region is 13 residues in length, termini included. CDR1 is SNHLY and CDR2 is FYNNEI in the germline V gene.

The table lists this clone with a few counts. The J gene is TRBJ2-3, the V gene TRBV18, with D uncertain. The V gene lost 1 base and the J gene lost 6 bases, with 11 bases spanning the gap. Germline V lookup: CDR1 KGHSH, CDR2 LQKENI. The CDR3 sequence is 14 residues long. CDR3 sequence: CASSPRSTGDTQYF. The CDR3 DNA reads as TGTGCCAGCTCACCACGTTCGACTGGGGATACGCAGTATTTT.

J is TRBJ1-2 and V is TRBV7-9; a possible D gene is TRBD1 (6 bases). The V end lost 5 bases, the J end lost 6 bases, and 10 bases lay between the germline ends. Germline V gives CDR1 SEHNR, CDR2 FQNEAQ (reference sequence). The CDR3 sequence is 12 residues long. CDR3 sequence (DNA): TGTGCCAGCAGCCGGCGGACAGATGGCTACACCTTC. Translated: CASSRRTDGYTF.

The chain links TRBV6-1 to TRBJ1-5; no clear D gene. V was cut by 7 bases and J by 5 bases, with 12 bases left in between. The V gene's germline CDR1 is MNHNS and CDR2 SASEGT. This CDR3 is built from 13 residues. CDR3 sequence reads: CASTRTFDQPQHF. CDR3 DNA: TGTGCCAGCACTCGCACTTTTGATCAGCCCCAGCATTTT.

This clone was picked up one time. Written as DNA, the CDR3 is TGTGCCAGCAGTCACGGACAGGGAGGTGAAAAACTGTTTTTT. Its translation: CASSHGQGGEKLFF. V and J are TRBV5-8 and TRBJ1-4, with TRBD1 identical over 8 bases. With V trimmed by 5 bases and J by 7 bases, 7 bases remained unmatched. Germline CDR1 SGHTS, CDR2 YDEGEE. This CDR3 spans 14 amino acids. Full variable domain (remainder filled in from reference TRBV5-8 and TRBJ1-4): EAGVTQSPTHLIKTRGQQATLRCSPISGHTSVYWYQQALGLGLQFLLWYDEGEERNRGNFPPRFSGRQFPNYSSELNVNALELEDSALYLCASSHGQGGEKLFFGSGTQLSVL.

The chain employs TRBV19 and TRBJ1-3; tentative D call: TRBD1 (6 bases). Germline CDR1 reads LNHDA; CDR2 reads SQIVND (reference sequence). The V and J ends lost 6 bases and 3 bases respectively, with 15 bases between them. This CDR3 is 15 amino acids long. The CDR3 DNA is TGTGCCAGTAGGGCGACAGGTTTAGGTGGAAACACCATATATTTT. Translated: CASRATGLGGNTIYF.

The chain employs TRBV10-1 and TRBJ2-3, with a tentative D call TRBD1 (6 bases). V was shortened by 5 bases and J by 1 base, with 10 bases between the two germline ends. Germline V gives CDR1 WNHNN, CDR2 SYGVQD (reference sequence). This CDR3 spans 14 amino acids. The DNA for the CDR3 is TGCGCCAGCAGTTGGGGGCTCGGCACAGATACGCAGTATTTT. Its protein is CASSWGLGTDTQYF.

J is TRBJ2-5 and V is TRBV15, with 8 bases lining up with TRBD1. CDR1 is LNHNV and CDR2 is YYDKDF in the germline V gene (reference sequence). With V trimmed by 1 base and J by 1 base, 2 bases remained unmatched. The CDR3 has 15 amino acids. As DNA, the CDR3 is TGTGCCACCAGCAGAGCGACAGGGGTCCAAGAGACCCAGTACTTC. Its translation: CATSRATGVQETQYF.

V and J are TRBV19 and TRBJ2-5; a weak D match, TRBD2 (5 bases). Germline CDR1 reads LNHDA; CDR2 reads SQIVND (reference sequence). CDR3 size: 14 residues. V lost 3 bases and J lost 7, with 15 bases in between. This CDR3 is CASSMERGIGTQYF. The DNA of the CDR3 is TGTGCCAGTAGTATGGAGAGAGGGATCGGGACCCAGTACTTC.

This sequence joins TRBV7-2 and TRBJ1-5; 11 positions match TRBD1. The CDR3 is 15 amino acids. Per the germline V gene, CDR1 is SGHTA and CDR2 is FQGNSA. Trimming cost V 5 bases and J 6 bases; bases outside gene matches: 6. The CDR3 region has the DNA TGTGCCAGCAGCCCCCGGACAGGGGGCGTTCAGCCCCAGCATTTT. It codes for CASSPRTGGVQPQHF.

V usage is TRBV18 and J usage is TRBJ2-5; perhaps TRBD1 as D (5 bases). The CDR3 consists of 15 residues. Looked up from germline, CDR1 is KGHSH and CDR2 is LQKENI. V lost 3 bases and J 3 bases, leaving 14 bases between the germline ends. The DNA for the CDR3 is TGTGCCAGCTCACCCCTTCGGAGCAGGGAAGAGACCCAGTACTTC. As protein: CASSPLRSREETQYF.